The 23 T cell receptor beta chains given below trace back to one sample, sequenced in a study of blood T cell repertoires in COVID-19. Using immunoSEQ multiplex PCR, the repertoire was profiled, and TCRdb retains in-frame clones only, with some absent. The sample lists fewer than 350,000 clones, 81% occurring once. Sequencing was done on a sample of peripheral blood. The source is a woman aged 55 to 70 with active or convalescent COVID-19.

The V gene is TRBV5-5, the J gene TRBJ1-5, with D unclear. Trimming pared 0 bases from V and 0 bases from J, leaving 10 bases between. This CDR3 is 16 amino acids long. Germline V CDR1 and CDR2: SGHKS, YYEKEE (reference sequence). The CDR3 spells CASSLAGRLSNQPQHF. The CDR3, as DNA: TGTGCCAGCAGCTTGGCCGGGAGACTTAGCAATCAGCCCCAGCATTTT.

The chain links TRBV18 to TRBJ1-2, with D uncertain. Trimming cost V 0 bases and J 1 base, with 6 bases left between them. CDR1 KGHSH and CDR2 LQKENI come from the germline V gene. There are 14 residues in the CDR3. CDR3 in DNA: TGTGCCAGCTCACCACCGTCACTTAACTATGGCTACACCTTC. This codes for CASSPPSLNYGYTF.

This chain connects TRBV12-3 or TRBV12-4 to TRBJ2-5; D call uncertain. The CDR3 loop spans 11 amino acids. Trimming pared 3 bases from V and 4 bases from J, leaving 3 bases between. The chain's CDR3 is CASSFIETQYF. The CDR3 DNA sequence: TGTGCCAGCAGTTTTATAGAGACCCAGTACTTC.

This clone has a handful of counts. The rearrangement joins TRBV19 to TRBJ1-6; 7 bases are shared with TRBD1. Germline V gives CDR1 LNHDA, CDR2 SQIVND (reference sequence). J lost 8 bases, V lost 7 bases, and 11 bases had no gene match. The CDR3 extends over 15 amino acids. The CDR3 loop is CASKPQGGADSPLHF. CDR3 in DNA: TGTGCCAGTAAGCCCCAAGGGGGCGCGGATTCACCCCTCCACTTT.

This clone came up a few times. The chain has TRBV7-5 and TRBJ2-7; the table assigns TRBD2, which was not confirmed against the DNA. TRBV7-5 is a listed pseudogene. CDR3 length: 14 residues. The CDR3 DNA reads as TGTGCCAGAAGCTCGTATGGTGAGTCCTACGAGCAGTACTTC. It codes for CARSSYGESYEQYF.

On this clone itself: This CDR3 is missing its conserved last phenylalanine or tryptophan, likely due to a read error. No DNA is shown, since the ends of the CDR3 on it are uncertain; the CDR3 is the one TCRdb lists. The V gene is TRBV7-9, the J gene TRBJ1-3; the table names TRBD1, a call not compared with the DNA. The CDR3 is made up of 13 amino acids, end residues included. Germline V gene sequence: CDR1 SEHNR, CDR2 FQNEAQ (reference sequence). This chain's CDR3 is CASSEVGQDPLSL.

The CDR3 region is CASSFTGSSYNEQFF. CDR3 DNA sequence: TGTGCCAGCAGCTTTACAGGGAGCTCCTACAATGAGCAGTTCTTC. This chain uses TRBV7-9 with TRBJ2-1; D is possibly TRBD1 (6 bases). The V and J ends lost 3 bases and 0 bases respectively, with 9 bases between them. CDR3 size: 15 residues. The germline V gene has CDR1 SEHNR and CDR2 FQNEAQ (reference sequence).

The chain joins TRBV9 to TRBJ2-7; 9 nucleotides line up with TRBD1. The junction had 8 bases not matched to a gene; V was cut back by 2 bases and J by 2 bases. Per the germline V gene, CDR1 is SGDLS and CDR2 is YYNGEE. This CDR3 is 16 amino acids long. The CDR3 sequence is CASSVDWDRATYEQYF. CDR3 DNA: TGTGCCAGCAGCGTCGATTGGGACAGGGCAACCTACGAGCAGTACTTC.

This clone appeared a single time. The chain is built from TRBV3-1 (or the pseudogene TRBV3-2) and TRBJ1-2; 8 bases are a match to TRBD1. The V gene's germline CDR1 is LGHDT and CDR2 YNNKEL (reference sequence). The CDR3 length is 15 residues. Losses at the gene ends were 3 bases for V and 8 bases for J; bases not matched to a gene: 11. CDR3 DNA sequence: TGTGCCAGCAGCCAGACCCTCAGGGGGCCGGAGGGCTACACCTTC. Amino acid sequence: CASSQTLRGPEGYTF.

The rearrangement uses TRBV6-4 and TRBJ2-6; D is ambiguous. Germline CDR1 reads MRHNA; CDR2 reads SNTAGT. There are 18 residues in the CDR3. The V end lost 0 bases, the J end lost 4 bases, and 16 bases lay between the germline ends. Written as DNA, the CDR3 is TGTGCCAGCAGTGACTCGCCCATGGCTGTCGCAGGGGCCAACGTCCTGACTTTC. Translating it yields CASSDSPMAVAGANVLTF.

The J gene is TRBJ2-7, the V gene TRBV7-6, with a tentative D call TRBD2 (6 bases). CDR3 length: 17 residues. Germline CDR1 and CDR2: SGHVS and FNYEAQ. The ends were cut back, 1 base at V and 4 bases at J, with 20 bases in the middle. The CDR3 sequence is CASSLEAIGAGLYEQYF. The CDR3 bases are TGTGCCAGCAGCTTAGAGGCTATCGGGGCGGGATTGTACGAGCAGTACTTC.

The V and J genes are TRBV9 and TRBJ1-6, with 7 bases aligning to TRBD1. The CDR3 is 14 amino acids. V shed 4 bases and J 7 bases; nucleotides not matched to a gene: 5. Germline V gene sequence: CDR1 SGDLS, CDR2 YYNGEE. CDR3 region: CASSTQGENSPLHF. CDR3 bases: TGTGCCAGCAGCACCCAGGGGGAAAATTCACCCCTCCACTTT. Complete variable domain (other parts from reference TRBV9 and TRBJ1-6): DSGVTQTPKHLITATGQRVTLRCSPRSGDLSVYWYQQSLDQGLQFLIQYYNGEERAKGNILERFSAQQFPDLHSELNLSSLELGDSALYFCASSTQGENSPLHFGNGTRLTVT.

The chain joins TRBV2 to TRBJ2-5; maybe TRBD2 (7 bases). From germline, CDR1 is SNHLY and CDR2 FYNNEI. The CDR3 runs 15 residues. V was clipped by 8 bases and J by 0 bases, with 16 bases between them. The CDR3, as DNA: TGTGCCAGCCGTGGGCGGGGGCCCTACCAAGAGACCCAGTACTTC. Translating gives CASRGRGPYQETQYF.

The V gene is TRBV6-5, the J gene TRBJ1-1, with D possibly TRBD1 on 6 matching bases. Germline CDR1 is MNHEY and CDR2 is SVGAGI. V dropped 7 bases and J dropped 2 bases, with 11 bases sitting between them. CDR3 size: 13 residues. CDR3 in amino acids: CASKTGTNTEAFF. The CDR3 DNA reads TGTGCCAGCAAGACAGGAACTAACACTGAAGCTTTCTTT.

V is TRBV5-1 and J is TRBJ1-2, with 7 bases that match TRBD1. The J segment lost 4 bases and the V segment lost 0 bases, leaving 3 bases of the junction unmatched. The CDR3 totals 14 residues. Germline lookup yields CDR1 SGHRS and CDR2 YFSETQ. CDR3 nucleotides: TGCGCCAGCAGCTTGGGGGACAGCAGCTATGGCTACACCTTC. Translating it yields CASSLGDSSYGYTF.

The table lists this clone with a few counts. The chain carries TRBV2 and TRBJ1-5; no reliable D call. This CDR3 has 16 residues. The V and J ends lost 0 bases and 7 bases respectively, with 16 bases between them. Germline CDR1 and CDR2: SNHLY and FYNNEI. CDR3 DNA sequence: TGTGCCAGCAGTGAAGCGCGGGCGATGGGAAGCCAGCCCCAGCATTTT. This codes for CASSEARAMGSQPQHF. Supplemented by reference TRBV2 and TRBJ1-5, the full variable domain reads EPEVTQTPSHQVTQMGQEVILRCVPISNHLYFYWYRQILGQKVEFLVSFYNNEISEKSEIFDDQFSVERPDGSNFTLKIRSTKLEDSAMYFCASSEARAMGSQPQHFGDGTRLSIL.

This clone was observed a single time. The J gene is TRBJ2-2, the V gene TRBV19; perhaps TRBD2 as D (5 bases). The V gene lost 3 bases and the J gene lost 7 bases, with 12 bases spanning the gap. Germline V gives CDR1 LNHDA, CDR2 SQIVND (reference sequence). This CDR3 contains 14 residues. CDR3 loop: CASSMGVLGGELFF. The CDR3 DNA reads as TGTGCCAGTAGTATGGGAGTCCTGGGCGGGGAGCTGTTTTTT.

This clone occurred once. The J gene is TRBJ1-2, the V gene TRBV2, with TRBD1 identical over 8 bases. The length of the CDR3 is 13 residues. The germline gives CDR1 SNHLY, CDR2 FYNNEI. The trim removed 2 bases at V and 8 bases at J, leaving 4 bases unmatched. In DNA, the CDR3 is TGTGCCAGCAGTGAAAACAGGGGGGACGGCTACACCTTC. Its translation is CASSENRGDGYTF.

The V and J genes are TRBV15 and TRBJ1-4; TRBD1 might be the D (5 bases). CDR1 and CDR2 from the germline V gene are LNHNV and YYDKDF (reference sequence). V was clipped by 3 bases and J by 1 base, with 9 bases between them. This CDR3 has 15 residues. Here the CDR3 DNA reads TGTGCCACCAGCAGGTACAGGCAAACTAATGAAAAACTGTTTTTT. This codes for CATSRYRQTNEKLFF.

V usage is TRBV18 and J usage is TRBJ1-1, with no clear D. Germline V gene sequence: CDR1 KGHSH, CDR2 LQKENI. The V gene lost 6 bases and the J gene lost 4 bases, with 12 bases spanning the gap. The CDR3 spans 13 residues. The chain's CDR3 is CASSTEPGTEAFF. The CDR3 DNA is TGTGCCAGCTCTACCGAGCCAGGCACTGAAGCTTTCTTT.

The genes are TRBV5-1 and TRBJ2-3; D not certain. The germline V and J ends were trimmed by 0 bases and 4 bases, with 9 bases remaining between them. This CDR3 is built from 14 residues. Per the germline V gene, CDR1 is SGHRS and CDR2 is YFSETQ. CDR3: CASSLAVGPDTQYF. The DNA for the CDR3 is TGCGCCAGCAGCTTGGCGGTTGGTCCAGATACGCAGTATTTT.

V gene TRBV19 combines with J gene TRBJ2-1, with D possibly TRBD2 on 6 matching bases. The CDR3 is made up of 15 amino acids. V lost 4 bases, J lost 0 bases, and 10 bases lay in between. Germline V gene sequence: CDR1 LNHDA, CDR2 SQIVND (reference sequence). Here the CDR3 DNA reads TGTGCCAGTAGTAATAGCGGCCACTCCTACAATGAGCAGTTCTTC. The encoded protein is CASSNSGHSYNEQFF.

V is TRBV6-6 and J is TRBJ1-1; D unresolved. Trimming stripped 2 bases from V and 1 base from J, with 8 bases between. The germline CDR1 and CDR2 sequences are MNHNY and SVGAGI (reference sequence). The length of the CDR3 is 14 residues. The CDR3 region has the DNA TGTGCCAGCAGTTACGAGACATCGAACACTGAAGCTTTCTTT. Translation gives CASSYETSNTEAFF.